What follows are 9 T cell receptor beta chains derived from one specimen sequenced in a study of cytomegalovirus exposure and HLA in healthy donors. PCR amplification relied on 60 Vbeta primers (plus 13 Jbeta primers). Libraries were prepared by immunoSEQ multiplex PCR; TCRdb keeps only in-frame clonotypes and omits some of them. The sample has some 150,000 clones; 70% are singletons. Sequencing input: PBMCs. The origin of the receptors is a young woman in good health and CMV-seronegative.

J is TRBJ2-1 and V is TRBV19, with 8 bases matching TRBD2. This CDR3 is 15 amino acids long. Germline trimming cut 3 bases from V and 4 bases from J; bases unmatched to any gene: 5. The germline CDR1 and CDR2 sequences are LNHDA and SQIVND (reference sequence). CDR3 in amino acids: CASSITSGHYNEQFF. The CDR3 coding sequence is TGTGCCAGTAGTATCACTAGCGGTCATTACAATGAGCAGTTCTTC. Based on the CDR3 plus reference TRBV19 and TRBJ2-1, the full variable domain is DGGITQSPKYLFRKEGQNVTLSCEQNLNHDAMYWYRQDPGQGLRLIYYSQIVNDFQKGDIAEGYSVSREKKESFPLTVTSAQKNPTAFYLCASSITSGHYNEQFFGPGTRLTVL.

The J gene is TRBJ2-1, the V gene TRBV5-1; weak D call: TRBD2 (6 bases). V was shortened by 0 bases and J by 6 bases, with 10 bases between the two germline ends. This CDR3 spans 14 amino acids. CDR1 SGHRS and CDR2 YFSETQ come from the germline V gene. The DNA of the CDR3 is TGCGCCAGCAGCTTGGCCATGGAGGGCAATGAGCAGTTCTTC. This codes for CASSLAMEGNEQFF.

V gene TRBV9 combines with J gene TRBJ2-6; 7 bases agree with TRBD1. V gave up 0 bases and J gave up 0 bases; unmatched junction bases: 15. The CDR3 runs 21 residues. Germline lookup yields CDR1 SGDLS and CDR2 YYNGEE. The CDR3 sequence is CASSVVSFKGTESSGANVLTF. CDR3 nucleotide sequence: TGTGCCAGCAGCGTAGTTAGTTTTAAGGGGACAGAAAGCTCTGGGGCCAACGTCCTGACTTTC.

The V and J genes are TRBV11-2 and TRBJ2-7; 13 bases match TRBD2. V was pared by 7 bases and J by 3 bases, with 6 bases of the junction left unmatched. This CDR3 region has 15 residues. Per germline, CDR1 SGHAT and CDR2 FQNNGV. The CDR3 DNA follows: TGTGCCAGCACCACTAGCGGGAGGGCCTTCTACGAGCAGTACTTC. Residues: CASTTSGRAFYEQYF.

The chain joins TRBV11-3 to TRBJ2-1; possibly TRBD2 for D (6 bases). Germline CDR1 SGHNT, CDR2 YENEEA. CDR3 length: 16 residues. The V and J ends lost 2 bases and 8 bases respectively, with 19 bases between them. CDR3 region: CASSLSGVYEGHEQFF. The CDR3 coding sequence is TGTGCCAGCAGCTTATCGGGAGTATACGAGGGACATGAGCAGTTCTTC.

This clone was detected a few times. This CDR3 reads CASSGQGADQPQHF. The CDR3 nucleotides read TGTGCCAGCAGTGGTCAGGGGGCCGATCAGCCCCAGCATTTT. The V and J genes are TRBV25-1 and TRBJ1-5; 8 nucleotides match TRBD1. CDR1 and CDR2 (germline): MGHDK, SYGVNS. With 4 bases clipped from V and 5 bases from J, the junction kept 4 bases outside the gene matches. The CDR3 is made up of 14 amino acids.

The chain combines TRBV10-3 with TRBJ2-7; 10 nucleotides agree with TRBD1. The ends lost 2 bases at V and 5 bases at J; junction bases unmatched: 6. The germline V gene has CDR1 ENHRY and CDR2 SYGVKD. The CDR3 is 15 residues long. The CDR3 protein is CAISEGPGTGDEQYV. The DNA of the CDR3 is TGTGCCATCAGTGAGGGCCCCGGGACAGGGGACGAGCAGTACGTC.

The table lists this clone with a few counts. This sequence joins TRBV5-4 and TRBJ1-2; possible D gene TRBD1, 6 bases. From germline, CDR1 is SGHNT and CDR2 YYREEE (reference sequence). The CDR3 extends over 14 amino acids. The V end lost 0 bases, the J end lost 6 bases, and 12 bases lay between the germline ends. DNA of the CDR3: TGTGCCAGCAGCTTGGACAGGGCTTTACATGGCTACACCTTC. As protein: CASSLDRALHGYTF.

The chain has TRBV4-2 and TRBJ2-7; 9 bases are a match to TRBD1. Germline V CDR1 and CDR2: LGHNA, YNFKEQ. This CDR3 region has 14 residues. J lost 2 bases, V lost 3 bases, and 2 bases had no gene match. The CDR3 region is CASSQGQGTYEQYF. CDR3 nucleotide sequence: TGTGCCAGCAGCCAGGGACAGGGAACCTACGAGCAGTACTTC.